The 14 T cell receptor beta chains reported below all come from one sample, sequenced in a study of blood T cell repertoires in COVID-19. Using immunoSEQ multiplex PCR, the repertoire was profiled, and TCRdb retains in-frame clones only, with some absent. Of a few hundred thousand clones in the sample, roughly nine tenths are singletons; the top ten hold approximately 2%. Sequencing was carried out using peripheral blood. The receptors originated from a woman in her thirties with COVID-19, enrolled during active disease.

The rearrangement joins TRBV2 to TRBJ2-5; no definite D call. Germline V lookup: CDR1 SNHLY, CDR2 FYNNEI. The CDR3 totals 13 residues. Trimming removed 2 bases from V and 3 bases from J, with 7 bases in between. CDR3 region: CASSEYSKETQYF. The CDR3 DNA sequence: TGTGCCAGCAGTGAATACAGTAAAGAGACCCAGTACTTC.

This sequence joins TRBV28 and TRBJ1-6, with a possible D match to TRBD1 (6 bases). The V end lost 5 bases, the J end lost 9 bases, and 32 bases lay between the germline ends. The CDR3 totals 20 residues. The germline V gene encodes CDR1 MDHEN and CDR2 SYDVKM. The CDR3 here is CASSPHALGHLMDRGSPLHF. CDR3 bases: TGTGCCAGCAGTCCACATGCCTTGGGACACCTGATGGATCGAGGTTCACCCCTCCACTTT. Looking up the rest from reference TRBV28 and TRBJ1-6 gives the full variable domain: DVKVTQSSRYLVKRTGEKVFLECVQDMDHENMFWYRQDPGLGLRLIYFSYDVKMKEKGDIPEGYSVSREKKERFSLILESASTNQTSMYLCASSPHALGHLMDRGSPLHFGNGTRLTVT.

The rearrangement joins TRBV9 to TRBJ2-5, with 7 positions matching TRBD1. Germline trimming cut 3 bases from V and 6 bases from J; bases unmatched to any gene: 2. This CDR3 contains 12 residues. Germline V gives CDR1 SGDLS, CDR2 YYNGEE. The CDR3: CASSGQGQTQYF. As DNA, the CDR3 is TGTGCCAGCAGCGGACAGGGACAGACCCAGTACTTC.

The genes are TRBV30 and TRBJ1-5; 7 bases map to TRBD1. CDR1 GTSNPN and CDR2 SVGIG come from the germline V gene (reference sequence). V was pared by 7 bases and J by 3 bases, with 6 bases of the junction left unmatched. The CDR3 loop spans 13 amino acids. As DNA, the CDR3 is TGTGCCTCCCGGACAGGCTACAATCAGCCCCAGCATTTT. It translates to CASRTGYNQPQHF.

The chain links TRBV15 to TRBJ1-2; tentatively, D is TRBD1 (6 bases). With 3 bases removed from V and 11 bases from J, the gap between germline ends came to 13 bases. Germline CDR1 LNHNV, CDR2 YYDKDF (reference sequence). The CDR3 runs 12 residues. CDR3 loop: CATSRGGPTYTF. CDR3 sequence (DNA): TGTGCCACCAGCAGGGGGGGGCCTACTTACACCTTC.

This clone was found once. CDR3 nucleotide sequence: TGTGCCAGCAGCTTAGAAGCAACCGGGGAGCTGTTTTTT. Translated, it gives CASSLEATGELFF. J is TRBJ2-2 and V is TRBV2, with no clear D. The germline CDR1 and CDR2 sequences are SNHLY and FYNNEI. V was clipped by 6 bases and J by 5 bases, with 10 bases between them. The CDR3 runs 13 residues.

The V gene is TRBV12-3 or TRBV12-4, the J gene TRBJ1-4, with a possible D match to TRBD1 (5 bases). Trimming took off 6 bases at V and 5 bases at J, with 10 bases between the two ends. This CDR3 region has 13 residues. The CDR3 loop is CASSRATNEKLFF. The CDR3 region has the DNA TGTGCCAGCAGCAGGGCCACAAATGAAAAACTGTTTTTT.

V usage is TRBV3-1 (or the pseudogene TRBV3-2) and J usage is TRBJ1-2, with 7 bases matching TRBD1. V lost 1 base to trimming and J lost 8 bases; unmatched junction nucleotides: 7. This CDR3 is 14 amino acids long. Germline loops: CDR1 LGHDT, CDR2 YNNKEL (reference sequence). The CDR3 DNA reads as TGTGCCAGCAGCCAAGCAACACAGGGGTACGGCTACACCTTC. It translates to CASSQATQGYGYTF.

The V call is TRBV18, the J call TRBJ2-7; 11 bases agree with TRBD2. The CDR3 contains 15 residues. Germline CDR1 reads KGHSH; CDR2 reads LQKENI. Trimming cost V 3 bases and J 0 bases; bases outside gene matches: 1. The DNA for the CDR3 is TGTGCCAGCTCACCTAGCGGGGGGGCCTCCTACGAGCAGTACTTC. Its translation: CASSPSGGASYEQYF.

V and J are TRBV4-1 and TRBJ2-4; 9 bases line up with TRBD2. The CDR3 has 16 residues. V was clipped by 4 bases and J by 5 bases; unmatched bases: 9. Looked up from germline, CDR1 is MGHRA and CDR2 is YSYEKL. The CDR3 bases are TGCGCCAGCAGCCGTTATGGCGGGGGGGCACAAAACATTCAGTACTTC. Encoded protein: CASSRYGGGAQNIQYF.

The chain carries TRBV3-1 (or the pseudogene TRBV3-2) and TRBJ1-6, with D possibly matching TRBD1 (5 bases). V lost 6 bases to trimming and J lost 10 bases, with 13 bases between them. The CDR3 extends over 13 amino acids. Germline V gene data show CDR1 as LGHDT and CDR2 as YNNKEL (reference sequence). The CDR3: CASRPEGKSPLHF. In nucleotides, the CDR3 is TGTGCCAGCAGGCCGGAGGGGAAATCACCCCTCCACTTT.

V gene TRBV7-9 combines with J gene TRBJ2-2; TRBD2 aligns across 7 bases. This CDR3 is built from 16 residues. V lost 1 base, J lost 7 bases, and 9 bases stayed unmatched. The germline V gene encodes CDR1 SEHNR and CDR2 FQNEAQ (reference sequence). The CDR3 DNA sequence: TGTGCCAGCAGCTTAGTTCAAGCGGGGACGGTCGGGGAGCTGTTTTTT. Its protein is CASSLVQAGTVGELFF.

CDR3: CASSPPNERGGYTF. CDR3 in DNA: TGTGCCAGCTCACCACCAAACGAACGGGGTGGCTACACCTTC. J is TRBJ1-2 and V is TRBV18; D is uncertain. The V end was cut by 0 bases, the J end by 7 bases, with 12 bases between. CDR3 size: 14 residues. Germline V gives CDR1 KGHSH, CDR2 LQKENI.

The rearrangement uses TRBV11-3 and TRBJ2-1, with D uncertain. The CDR3 totals 15 residues. Trimming shortened V by 5 bases and J by 4 bases, and 15 bases separated the two germline ends. Germline CDR1 is SGHNT and CDR2 is YENEEA. CDR3 protein: CASSPLGHIYNEQFF. The CDR3, as DNA: TGTGCCAGCAGCCCATTGGGCCATATATACAATGAGCAGTTCTTC.